This TCR beta chain was found in a study of OX40 agonist ivuxolimab in advanced cancers. The trim removed 6 bases at V and 8 bases at J, leaving 8 bases unmatched. CDR1 is MNHEY and CDR2 is SVGAGI in the germline V gene. This CDR3 has 13 residues. The protocol was immunoSEQ multiplex PCR, while the TCRdb copy is restricted to in-frame clones and leaves out a portion. The data contain 90,000 to 100,000 clones, roughly 90% of them singletons. The specimen comprised CD4+ or CD8+ T cells sorted from blood, sampled in a trial of the OX40 agonist ivuxolimab. The rearrangement links TRBV6-5 to TRBJ1-1; 8 bases are shared with TRBD1. This receptor was taken from an adult with an advanced solid tumor such as melanoma, head and neck, liver or kidney cancer. The DNA for the CDR3 is TGTGCCAGCAGCCCCCAGGGGGCTAGCGAAGCTTTCTTT. Residues: CASSPQGASEAFF.